The entry that follows covers one T cell receptor beta chain sequence. The sample originates from a study of blood T cell repertoires in COVID-19. Germline trimming cut 2 bases from V and 4 bases from J; bases unmatched to any gene: 13. This CDR3 has 17 amino acids. CDR1 is LGHDT and CDR2 is YNNKEL in the germline V gene (reference sequence). The method was immunoSEQ multiplex PCR; TCRdb's version includes in-frame clones alone and lacks a portion of them. This table has 280,000 or so clones, about 90% appearing once. Sequenced sample: PBMCs or T cells enriched from blood (not recorded which). The chain uses TRBV3-1 (or the pseudogene TRBV3-2) and TRBJ1-2; 7 bases agree with TRBD1. This sequence was found in a woman aged 45 to 65 who had been exposed to COVID-19. Written as DNA, the CDR3 is TGTGCCAGCAGCCAACAGGGGGGAGAAGCCCGGCCCTATGGCTACACCTTC. Protein: CASSQQGGEARPYGYTF.